Listed here are 5 T cell receptor beta chains from one sample, sequenced in a study of response to subunit inactivated influenza vaccine (dated by TCRdb to 2017 to 2018). The library was generated by RT-PCR. For sequencing, an Illumina HiSeq 2500 was employed. Through fastp at Q25 and MiXCR, TCRdb rebuilt clones from the public reads, retaining in-frame beta chains. Rows with one shared CDR3 protein collapse into an entry with the most common genes and DNA. The sample table holds approximately 570,000 distinct CDR3 sequences, of which 7.6% were seen once. Over 10% of the sample is held by the ten biggest clonotypes. The material was PBMCs from blood, obtained approximately 25 months after vaccination. The receptors stem from a man in his fifties or sixties who received an inactivated influenza vaccine. Donor details come from another sample of the same person, matched by shared clones.

V is TRBV10-3 and J is TRBJ1-6; perhaps TRBD1 as D (5 bases). V was cut by 7 bases and J by 5 bases, with 12 bases left in between. There are 14 residues in the CDR3. Looked up from germline, CDR1 is ENHRY and CDR2 is SYGVKD. The CDR3 DNA reads TGTGCCATCAAGGGAGGGGCCGATAATTCACCCCTCCACTTT. The encoded protein is CAIKGGADNSPLHF.

Only a few counts were recorded for this clonotype. The chain combines TRBV7-2 with TRBJ2-2; 10 nucleotides agree with TRBD2. The CDR3 consists of 16 residues. After removal of 3 bases from V and 9 bases from J, the junction contained 10 bases not matched to a gene. Germline CDR1 SGHTA, CDR2 FQGNSA. DNA of the CDR3: TGTGCCAGCAGCTTCGGTCCTAGCGGGAGTGGGAGGGAGCTGTTTTTT. It translates to CASSFGPSGSGRELFF.

This clonotype has a handful of counts. J is TRBJ2-3 and V is TRBV4-3; D may be TRBD1 or TRBD2 (7 bases each). The V gene's germline CDR1 is LGHNA and CDR2 YSLEER. Trimming took 4 bases from V and 2 from J, leaving 13 bases between them. The CDR3 contains 15 residues. The CDR3 DNA is TGCGCCAGCAGCCGGGAGGGGGCACACACAGATACGCAGTATTTT. Protein sequence: CASSREGAHTDTQYF.

This clonotype was seen a few times. The V and J genes are TRBV7-4 and TRBJ1-5; a possible D gene is TRBD1 (6 bases). Germline CDR1 SGHVT, CDR2 SQSDAQ. V shed 5 bases and J shed 1 base, with 18 bases lying between them. This CDR3 region has 17 residues. The CDR3 here is CASSLTTGRLSNQPQHF. The CDR3, as DNA: TGTGCCAGCAGCCTCACGACAGGTCGGCTGAGCAATCAGCCCCAGCATTTT.

This clonotype occurred many times. The V and J genes are TRBV21-1 and TRBJ1-5. TRBV21-1 is shown as a pseudogene. This CDR3 spans 16 amino acids. CDR3 sequence reads: CASSKDGLSSNQPQHF. The CDR3 DNA reads as TGTGCCAGCAGCAAAGATGGCCTATCGAGCAATCAGCCCCAGCATTTT.